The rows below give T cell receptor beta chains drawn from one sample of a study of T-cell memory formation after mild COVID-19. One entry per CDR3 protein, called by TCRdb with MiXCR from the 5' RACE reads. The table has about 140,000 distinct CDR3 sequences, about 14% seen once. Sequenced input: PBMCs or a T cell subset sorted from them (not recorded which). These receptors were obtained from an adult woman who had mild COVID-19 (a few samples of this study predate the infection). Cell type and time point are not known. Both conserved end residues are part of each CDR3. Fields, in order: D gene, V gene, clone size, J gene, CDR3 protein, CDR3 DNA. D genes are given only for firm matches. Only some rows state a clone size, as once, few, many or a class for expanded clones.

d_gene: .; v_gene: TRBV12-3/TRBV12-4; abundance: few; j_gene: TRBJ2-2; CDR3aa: CATTNTGELFF; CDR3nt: TGTGCCACCACGAACACCGGGGAGCTGTTTTTT
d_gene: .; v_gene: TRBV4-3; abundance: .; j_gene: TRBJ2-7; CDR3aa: CASSQGLDGSYEQYF; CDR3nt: TGCGCCAGCAGCCAAGGGCTTGACGGATCCTACGAGCAGTACTTC
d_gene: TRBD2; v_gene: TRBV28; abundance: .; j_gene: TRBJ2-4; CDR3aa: CASSLGAGGVLAGRMQNIQYF; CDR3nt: TGTGCCAGCAGTTTGGGGGCCGGGGGTGTCCTAGCGGGAAGAATGCAAAACATTCAGTACTTC
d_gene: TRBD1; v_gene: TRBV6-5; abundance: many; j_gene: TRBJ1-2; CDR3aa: CASTLGRGRGYGYTF; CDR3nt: TGTGCCAGCACCCTCGGGAGGGGGCGAGGCTATGGCTACACCTTC
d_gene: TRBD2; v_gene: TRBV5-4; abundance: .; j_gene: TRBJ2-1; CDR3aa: CASSPGTSGPQPYNEQFF; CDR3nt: TGTGCCAGCAGCCCCGGGACTAGCGGGCCCCAGCCGTACAATGAGCAGTTCTTC
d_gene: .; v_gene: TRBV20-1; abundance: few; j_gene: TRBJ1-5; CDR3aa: CSARTTGRALNQPQHF; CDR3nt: TGCAGTGCTAGAACCACAGGACGGGCACTCAATCAGCCCCAGCATTTT
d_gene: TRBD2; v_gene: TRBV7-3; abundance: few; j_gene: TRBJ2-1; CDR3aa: CASSPGTSGTTLYNEQFF; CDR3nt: TGTGCCAGCAGCCCCGGGACTAGCGGGACCACGCTCTACAATGAGCAGTTCTTC
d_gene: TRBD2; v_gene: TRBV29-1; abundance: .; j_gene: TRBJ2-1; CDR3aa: CSTGLAGVINEQFF; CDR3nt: TGCAGCACGGGACTAGCGGGAGTTATTAATGAGCAGTTCTTC
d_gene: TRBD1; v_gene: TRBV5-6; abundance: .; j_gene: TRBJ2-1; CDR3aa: CASSPGQGRQFF; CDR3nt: TGTGCCAGCAGCCCGGGACAGGGTAGGCAGTTCTTC
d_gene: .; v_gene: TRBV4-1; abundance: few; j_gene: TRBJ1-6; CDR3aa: CASSQQGPLSPLHF; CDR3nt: TGCGCCAGCAGCCAGCAGGGGCCGCTTTCACCCCTCCACTTT
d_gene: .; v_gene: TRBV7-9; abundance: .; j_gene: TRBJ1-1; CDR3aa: CASSLIEAFF; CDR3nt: TGTGCCAGCAGCTTAATTGAAGCTTTCTTT
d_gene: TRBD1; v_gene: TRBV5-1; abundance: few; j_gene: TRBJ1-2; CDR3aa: CASSLDQGADYGYTF; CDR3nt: TGCGCCAGCAGCTTGGATCAGGGGGCAGACTATGGCTACACCTTC
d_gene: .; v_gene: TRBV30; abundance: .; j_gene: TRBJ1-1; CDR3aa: CAWEGGTEAFF; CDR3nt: TGTGCCTGGGAGGGTGGGACTGAAGCTTTCTTT
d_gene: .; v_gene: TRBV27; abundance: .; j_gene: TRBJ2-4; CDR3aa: CASSLSPENIQYF; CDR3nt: TGTGCCAGCAGTTTGAGTCCGGAAAACATTCAGTACTTC
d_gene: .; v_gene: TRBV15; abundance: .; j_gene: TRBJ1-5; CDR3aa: CATSRDRGNQPQHF; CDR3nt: TGTGCCACCAGCAGAGACAGGGGCAATCAGCCCCAGCATTTT
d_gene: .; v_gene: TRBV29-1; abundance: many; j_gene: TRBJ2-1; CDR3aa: CSVEERYNEQFF; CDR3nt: TGCAGCGTTGAGGAGCGGTACAATGAGCAGTTCTTC
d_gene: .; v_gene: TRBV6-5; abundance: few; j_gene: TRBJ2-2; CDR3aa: CASSYSGANTGELFF; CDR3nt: TGTGCCAGCAGTTACTCGGGGGCGAACACCGGGGAGCTGTTTTTT
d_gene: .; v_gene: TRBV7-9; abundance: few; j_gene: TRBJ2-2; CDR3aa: CASSSKLGTNTGELFF; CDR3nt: TGTGCCAGCAGCTCAAAACTAGGAACGAACACCGGGGAGCTGTTTTTT
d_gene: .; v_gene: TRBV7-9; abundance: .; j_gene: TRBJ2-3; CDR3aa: CASSLSATDTQYF; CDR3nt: TGTGCCAGCAGCTTATCGGCCACAGATACGCAGTATTTT
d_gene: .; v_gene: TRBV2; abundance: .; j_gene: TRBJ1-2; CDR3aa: CASTEGIAGYTF; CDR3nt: TGTGCCAGCACCGAGGGTATTGCTGGCTACACCTTC
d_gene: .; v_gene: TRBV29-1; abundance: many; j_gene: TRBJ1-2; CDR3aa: CSVAGGVSGYGYTF; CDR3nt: TGCAGCGTGGCTGGTGGGGTGAGCGGCTATGGCTACACCTTC
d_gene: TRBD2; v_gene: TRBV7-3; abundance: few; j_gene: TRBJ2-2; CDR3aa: CASSTHGGADGELFF; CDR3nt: TGTGCCAGCAGCACCCACGGGGGGGCCGACGGGGAGCTGTTTTTT
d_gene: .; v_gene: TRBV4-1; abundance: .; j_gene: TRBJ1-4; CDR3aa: CASSQDMVTNEKLFF; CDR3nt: TGCGCCAGCAGCCAAGATATGGTTACTAATGAAAAACTGTTTTTT
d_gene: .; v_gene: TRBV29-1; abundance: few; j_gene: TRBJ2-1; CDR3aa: CSVEEAGSSYNEQFF; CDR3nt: TGCAGCGTTGAAGAAGCCGGTAGCTCCTACAATGAGCAGTTCTTC
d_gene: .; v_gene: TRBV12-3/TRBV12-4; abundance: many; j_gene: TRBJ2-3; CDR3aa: CASSSHPPDTQYF; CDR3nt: TGTGCCAGCAGCTCCCACCCACCCGATACGCAGTATTTT
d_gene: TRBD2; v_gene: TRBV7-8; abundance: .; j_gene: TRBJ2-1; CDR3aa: CASSLGTSGVYTYNEQFF; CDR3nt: TGTGCCAGCAGCTTGGGGACTAGCGGAGTATATACCTACAATGAGCAGTTCTTC
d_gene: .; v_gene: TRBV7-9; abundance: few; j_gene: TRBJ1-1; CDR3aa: CASSSGTGAMNTEAFF; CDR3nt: TGTGCCAGCAGCTCCGGGACGGGAGCTATGAACACTGAAGCTTTCTTT
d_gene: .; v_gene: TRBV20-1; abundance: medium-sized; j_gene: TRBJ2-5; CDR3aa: CSTFQETQYF; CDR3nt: TGCAGTACGTTTCAAGAGACCCAGTACTTC
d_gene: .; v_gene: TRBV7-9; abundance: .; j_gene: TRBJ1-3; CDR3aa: CASSLVLSGNTIYF; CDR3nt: TGTGCCAGCAGCCTGGTCCTCTCTGGAAACACCATATATTTT
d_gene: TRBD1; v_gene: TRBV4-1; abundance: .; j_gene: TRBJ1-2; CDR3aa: CASSQDWGVTGAAAYGYTF; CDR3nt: TGCGCCAGCAGCCAAGATTGGGGGGTAACAGGGGCGGCGGCCTATGGCTACACCTTC
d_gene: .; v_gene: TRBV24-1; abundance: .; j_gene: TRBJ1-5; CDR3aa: CATSDPQGGNQPQHF; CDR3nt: TGTGCCACCAGTGACCCACAGGGCGGCAATCAGCCCCAGCATTTT
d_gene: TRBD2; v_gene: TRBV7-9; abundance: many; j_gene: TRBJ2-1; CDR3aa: CASSSMGGGPVSYNEQFF; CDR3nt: TGTGCCAGCAGCTCCATGGGGGGAGGGCCGGTTTCCTACAATGAGCAGTTCTTC
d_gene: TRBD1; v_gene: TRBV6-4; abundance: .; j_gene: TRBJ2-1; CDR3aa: CASSEEGTGPYNEQFF; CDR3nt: TGTGCCAGCAGTGAAGAGGGGACAGGTCCCTACAATGAGCAGTTCTTC
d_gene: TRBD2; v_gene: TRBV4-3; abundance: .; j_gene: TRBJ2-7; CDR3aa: CASSQGAGERSYEQYF; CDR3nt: TGCGCCAGCAGCCAGGGAGCGGGAGAACGGTCCTACGAGCAGTACTTC
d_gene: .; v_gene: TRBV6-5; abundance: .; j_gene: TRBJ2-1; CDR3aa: CASSSWAEAGQQFF; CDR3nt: TGTGCCAGCAGTTCGTGGGCAGAAGCGGGTCAGCAGTTCTTC
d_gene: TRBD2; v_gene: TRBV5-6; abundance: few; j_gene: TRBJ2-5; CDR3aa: CASSLPPGGLETQYF; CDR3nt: TGTGCCAGCAGCTTACCCCCGGGAGGGCTCGAGACCCAGTACTTC
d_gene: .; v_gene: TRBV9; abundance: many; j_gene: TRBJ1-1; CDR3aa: CASSVATGSTEAFF; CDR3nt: TGTGCCAGCAGCGTAGCGACCGGGTCCACTGAAGCTTTCTTT
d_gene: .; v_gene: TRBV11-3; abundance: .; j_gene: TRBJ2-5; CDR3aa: CASSLPGPGKTQYF; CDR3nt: TGTGCCAGCAGCTTACCGGGGCCGGGAAAGACCCAGTACTTC
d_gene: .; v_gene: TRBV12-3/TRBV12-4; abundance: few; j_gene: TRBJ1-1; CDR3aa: CASSPTGVAEAFF; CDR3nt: TGTGCCAGCAGTCCAACCGGGGTGGCTGAAGCTTTCTTT
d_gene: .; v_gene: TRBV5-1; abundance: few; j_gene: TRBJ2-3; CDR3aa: CASSQGGRGTDTQYF; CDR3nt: TGCGCCAGCAGCCAAGGGGGGAGAGGCACAGATACGCAGTATTTT
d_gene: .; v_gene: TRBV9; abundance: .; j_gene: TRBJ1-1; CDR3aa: CASSPQDSTEAFF; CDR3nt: TGTGCCAGCAGCCCCCAGGACAGCACTGAAGCTTTCTTT
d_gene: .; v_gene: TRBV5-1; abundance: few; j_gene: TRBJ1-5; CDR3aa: CASSFGWGIDQPQHF; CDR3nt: TGCGCCAGCAGCTTCGGATGGGGTATTGATCAGCCCCAGCATTTT